Ten or more counts support the clone carrying this TCR beta chain. The antigen is undetermined. These data originate in a study of T cell repertoires in cytomegalovirus infection. Looking at the study overall: CMV infection and matching HLA type were both indicated by public TCR beta signatures.

One entry per CDR3 protein, called by TCRdb with MiXCR from the reads. The sample includes more than 350,000 distinct CDR3 sequences, roughly 30% of them seen just once. Trimming removed 5 bases from V and 0 bases from J, with 13 bases in between. CDR1 is SGHVS and CDR2 is FQNEAQ in the germline V gene. CDR3 length equals 15 residues. Study-level points and caveats: Within the response measured ex vivo, HLA-C-restricted CMV-specific TCR beta clonotypes were dominant. Public TCR beta family frequency separated CMV-and-HLA carriers, including in an independent cohort.

Source material: PBMCs. This receptor was obtained from a human donor in good health (CMV status not recorded). Some clones in this sample may be carry-over from other donors' samples. The chain joins TRBV7-8 to TRBJ1-1, with D possibly matching TRBD1 (5 bases). The CDR3 spells CASSKPGPLNTEAFF. The CDR3 nucleotides read TGTGCCAGCAGCAAGCCGGGACCGCTGAACACTGAAGCTTTCTTT.